The source of this T cell receptor (beta chain) is a study of blood T cell repertoires in COVID-19. Study-level background: COVID-19 samples collected from the United States, Italy and Spain covered acute and convalescent phases. Sources were T cells, B-cell-depleted T cells, or PBMCs; the material itself was cDNA or gDNA.

Authors' methods: From reference gene primer amplification, estimates of nucleated cell counts were derived. Data came from immunoSEQ multiplex PCR; TCRdb stores just in-frame clones and leaves some out. V, J and clone size are taken as reported in that table, and D and trimming were inferred from the DNA itself. The data contain around 250,000 clones, 65% to 90% of them singletons. Between the trimmed V and J ends, which lost 0 bases and 0 bases, there was a span of 6 bases. CDR1 and CDR2 (germline): SGHRS, YFSETQ. The length of the CDR3 is 14 residues. Cohorts were determined from participant-reported clinical history.

The receptor was derived from a woman in her 50s with acute COVID-19. V and J are TRBV5-1 and TRBJ1-1, with no clear D. Sequencing used PBMCs or T cells enriched from blood (not recorded which). The CDR3 reads CASSLDTLNTEAFF. In nucleotides, the CDR3 is TGCGCCAGCAGCTTGGACACCCTGAACACTGAAGCTTTCTTT.